This T cell receptor beta chain was sequenced in a study of blood T cells in healthy people across ages. The V and J ends lost 5 bases and 3 bases, in that order; junction bases with no gene match: 10. The germline gives CDR1 SGHRS, CDR2 YFSETQ. CDR3 length: 16 residues. In each sample, at least 6.5 million PBMCs were isolated. A second roughly 6 to 12 cycle PCR used barcoded and J-beta primers. Using its own MiXCR run on the 5' RACE reads, TCRdb lists one record per CDR3 protein. The sample yields about 1.8 million distinct CDR3 sequences, about 49% seen once. This chain links TRBV5-1 with TRBJ2-7; 11 bases line up with TRBD1. The source material was blood. This clonotype was obtained from a woman in her thirties or forties in good health. The CDR3 DNA reads TGCGCCAGCAGTTACAGTGCCGGGACAGGGGGCTACGAGCAGTACTTC. Encoded protein: CASSYSAGTGGYEQYF.